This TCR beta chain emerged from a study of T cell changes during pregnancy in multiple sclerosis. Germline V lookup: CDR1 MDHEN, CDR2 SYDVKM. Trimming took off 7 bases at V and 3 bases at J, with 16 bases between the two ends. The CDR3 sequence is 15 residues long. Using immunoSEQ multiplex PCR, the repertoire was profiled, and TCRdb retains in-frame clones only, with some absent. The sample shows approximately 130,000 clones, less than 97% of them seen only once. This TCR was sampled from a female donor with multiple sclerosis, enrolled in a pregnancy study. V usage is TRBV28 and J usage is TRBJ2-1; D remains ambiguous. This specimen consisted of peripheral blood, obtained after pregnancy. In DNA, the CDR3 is TGTGCCAGCACTGTGTCTCCGGTCCTCTACAATGAGCAGTTCTTC. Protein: CASTVSPVLYNEQFF. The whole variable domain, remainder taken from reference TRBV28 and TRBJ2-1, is DVKVTQSSRYLVKRTGEKVFLECVQDMDHENMFWYRQDPGLGLRLIYFSYDVKMKEKGDIPEGYSVSREKKERFSLILESASTNQTSMYLCASTVSPVLYNEQFFGPGTRLTVL.